The clone carrying this TCR beta chain was counted ten times or more. Its target is not known. This record belongs to a study of T-cell reconstitution after alpha-beta-depleted transplantation in children. Study-level findings and limits: Expanded clones from the graft, numbering several hundred, reportedly supplied alpha-beta T cells about two months after transplant. A year post-transplant, T-cell counts and diversity derived mostly from newly produced T cells. Surviving recipient cells, namely T cells and thymic progenitors, were the source of high day-60 TCRbeta diversity in some patients.

The V and J ends lost 6 bases and 1 base respectively, with 15 bases between them. Germline values: CDR1 SEHNR, CDR2 FQNEAQ (reference sequence). The CDR3 consists of 15 residues. Researchers prepared the TCRbeta library using unique molecular identifiers, the study reports. One entry per CDR3 protein, called by TCRdb with MiXCR from the PCR reads. Among tens of thousands of distinct CDR3 sequences listed, roughly 6.5% were seen once. The rearrangement links TRBV7-9 to TRBJ2-5; tentatively, D is TRBD1 or TRBD2 (5 bases each). The input for sequencing was peripheral blood, taken 60 days after TCRalphabeta/CD19-depleted stem cell transplant. The TCR comes from a child less than two years old who had a stem cell transplant for acute myeloid leukemia, so the T cells may come from the graft donor. In nucleotides, the CDR3 is TGTGCCAGCAGGTCGCCCCGAGGGGTCCAAGAGACCCAGTACTTC. Encoded protein: CASRSPRGVQETQYF.